Listed here is a single TCR beta chain. These data come from a study of T cell changes during pregnancy in multiple sclerosis. With V trimmed by 0 bases and J by 5 bases, 8 bases remained unmatched. This CDR3 contains 17 residues. Looked up from germline, CDR1 is SGHTA and CDR2 is FQGTGA. The method was immunoSEQ multiplex PCR; TCRdb's version includes in-frame clones alone and lacks a portion of them. The sample lists some 110,000 clones; 92% were seen once. The chain couples TRBV7-3 to TRBJ2-2; TRBD1 matches at 8 bases. Sequenced here: peripheral blood, sampled in the third trimester of pregnancy. This clonotype was sampled from a female donor with multiple sclerosis, enrolled in a pregnancy study. In DNA form, the CDR3 reads TGTGCCAGCAGCTTAACTCCCGACAGGGGTTTAACCGGGGAGCTGTTTTTT. This gives the protein CASSLTPDRGLTGELFF.